This T cell receptor (beta chain) came from a study of CXCR3-negative and CXCR3-positive naive CD8 T cells. Preparation of TRB cDNA libraries relied on 5' RACE carrying UMI labels. TCRdb reprocessed the 5' RACE reads, with one entry per CDR3 protein and no DNA. Its clone listing holds about 57,000 distinct CDR3 sequences. Germline CDR1 and CDR2: SEHNR and FQNEAQ (reference sequence). This CDR3 comprises 13 residues. As to this clonotype: The antigen is not known.

Study results and caveats: Naive cells that were CXCR3-negative or CXCR3-positive used TRBV-TRBJ genes alike, while memory cells diverged. TRB CDR3 properties served as the basis for inferring TCR strength, and surface CD5 was comparable between naive subsets. Naive cells with CXCR3 showed TRB CDR3s that were more hydrophobic than those in CXCR3-negative naive cells.

The chain employs TRBV7-9 and TRBJ2-1; TCRdb's assignment of TRBD1 cannot be checked, as there is no DNA. This TCR was sampled from a human donor in good health. Some clones in this sample may be carry-over from other donors' samples. Sequenced material: naive CXCR3+ CD8+ T cells from blood. The subset denotes: CD45RO-CCR7+CD27+CD95- naive CD8+ T cells expressing CXCR3 (TNR3+). The CDR3 sequence: CASSSGPSGEQFF.